Sequencing of this T cell receptor beta chain was carried out in a study of cytomegalovirus exposure and HLA in healthy donors. Study-wide results and limits: The authors later found TCR association rates varying by HLA locus, with DRB1 most and HLA-C fewest. There were some V segments, including TRBV6-2 and TRBV6-3, excluded as indistinguishable.

This CDR3 contains 15 residues. Germline V gene data show CDR1 as MNHEY and CDR2 as SMNVEV (reference sequence). Germline trimming cut 5 bases from V and 10 bases from J; bases unmatched to any gene: 13. It was with 60 Vbeta and 13 Jbeta primers that the PCR ran. TCRdb's copy holds only in-frame clones and misses some; the assay was immunoSEQ multiplex PCR. The repertoire shows about 160,000 clones; the top ten hold 1.3%. For this clone: Antigen unknown.

The sequencing sample was made of PBMCs. V usage is TRBV27 and J usage is TRBJ2-1, with 8 bases matching TRBD2. The sequence was collected from a woman aged 60 to 75 in good health and CMV-seronegative. The CDR3 here is CASSPRTSSGGEQFF. CDR3 sequence (DNA): TGTGCCAGCAGTCCAAGGACTAGCTCGGGAGGAGAGCAGTTCTTC.